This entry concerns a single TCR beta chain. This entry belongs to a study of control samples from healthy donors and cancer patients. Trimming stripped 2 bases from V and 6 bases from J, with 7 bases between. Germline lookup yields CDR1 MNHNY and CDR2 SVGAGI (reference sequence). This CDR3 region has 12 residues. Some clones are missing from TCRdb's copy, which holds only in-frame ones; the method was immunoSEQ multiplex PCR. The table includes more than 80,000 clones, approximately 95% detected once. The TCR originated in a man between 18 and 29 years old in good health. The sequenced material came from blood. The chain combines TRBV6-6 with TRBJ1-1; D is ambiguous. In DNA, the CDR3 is TGTGCCAGCAGTTACGCGCTGGCTGAAGCTTTCTTT. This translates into CASSYALAEAFF.